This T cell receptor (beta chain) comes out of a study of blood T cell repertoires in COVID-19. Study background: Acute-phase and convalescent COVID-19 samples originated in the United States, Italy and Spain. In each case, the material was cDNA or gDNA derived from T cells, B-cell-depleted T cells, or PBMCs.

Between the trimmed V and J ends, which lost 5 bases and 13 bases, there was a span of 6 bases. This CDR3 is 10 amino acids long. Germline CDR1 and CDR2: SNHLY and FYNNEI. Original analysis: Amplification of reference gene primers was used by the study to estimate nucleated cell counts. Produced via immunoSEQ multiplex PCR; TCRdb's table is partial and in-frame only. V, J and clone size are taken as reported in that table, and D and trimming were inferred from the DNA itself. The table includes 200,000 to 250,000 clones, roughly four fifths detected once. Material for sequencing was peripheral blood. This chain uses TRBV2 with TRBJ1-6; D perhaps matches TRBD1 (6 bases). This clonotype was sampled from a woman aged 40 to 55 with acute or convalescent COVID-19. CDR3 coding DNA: TGTGCCAGCAGTAGGGGGCCCCTCCACTTT. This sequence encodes CASSRGPLHF.